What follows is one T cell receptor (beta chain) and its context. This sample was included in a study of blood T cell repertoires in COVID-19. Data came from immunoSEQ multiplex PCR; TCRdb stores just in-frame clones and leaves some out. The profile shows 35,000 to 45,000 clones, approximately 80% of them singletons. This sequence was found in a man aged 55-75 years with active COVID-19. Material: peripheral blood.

Here the CDR3 DNA reads TGTGCCAGCAGCCGTGGGGGCTGGGGCAGACAAGAGACCCAGTACTTC. Translated: CASSRGGWGRQETQYF. This chain connects TRBV11-3 to TRBJ2-5; TRBD1 might be the D (6 bases). This CDR3 is built from 16 residues. Per germline, CDR1 SGHNT and CDR2 YENEEA. Trimming took 5 bases from V and 2 from J, leaving 18 bases between them.